These T cell receptor beta chains were read from a single sample in a study of OX40 agonist ivuxolimab in advanced cancers. The assay was immunoSEQ multiplex PCR, and TCRdb's table has in-frame clones only and misses some. The table lists 20,000 to 30,000 clones, 65% to 80% of them singletons, with around 13% in the top ten. This sample comprised CD4+ or CD8+ T cells sorted from blood, obtained in a trial of the OX40 agonist ivuxolimab. These receptors all stem from an adult with an advanced solid tumor such as melanoma, head and neck, liver or kidney cancer. CDR3s include the opening cysteine and the closing phenylalanine or tryptophan. The D gene is left open where the match is weak. Rows may omit the clone size; those that give it use once, few, many or a size class.

j_call clone_size d_call v_call cdr3_nt cdr3_aa
TRBJ2-6 . . TRBV11-1 TGTGCCAGCAGCCCCCCCGAAAGATCTGGGGCCAACGTCCTGACTTTC CASSPPERSGANVLTF
TRBJ2-7 . . TRBV9 TGTGCCAGCAGCGCCGAAGGGAACTCCTACGAGCAGTACTTC CASSAEGNSYEQYF
TRBJ1-5 . . TRBV2 TGTGCCAGCAGCCCCAGGATGAGCAATCAGCCCCAGCATTTT CASSPRMSNQPQHF
TRBJ2-6 . . TRBV2 TGTGCCAGCAGTGAAGTGGGTGGGGGGCCCGGGGCCAACGTCCTGACTTTC CASSEVGGGPGANVLTF
TRBJ1-1 . . TRBV19 TGTGCCAGTACCCCCCCGACATATGGGAACACTGAAGCTTTCTTT CASTPPTYGNTEAFF
TRBJ2-3 . . TRBV2 TGTGCCAGCAGTGATTCGGAGTTGGAAACGCAGTATTTT CASSDSELETQYF
TRBJ2-7 once TRBD2 TRBV2 TGTGCCAGCAGTGAATCCTCTAGCGGGGCTTACGAGCAGTACTTC CASSESSSGAYEQYF
TRBJ2-3 . . TRBV5-6 TGTGCCAGCAGTTCCGGCCGTCTATACACAGATACGCAGTATTTT CASSSGRLYTDTQYF
TRBJ1-5 few TRBD1 TRBV7-6 TGTGCCAGCAGCTCGGGACAGGGAGGTCAGCCCCAGCATTTT CASSSGQGGQPQHF
TRBJ1-1 . . TRBV27 TGTGCCAGCAGTTTATCGTGGGGGTTTCTTATGAACACTGAAGCTTTCTTT CASSLSWGFLMNTEAFF
TRBJ1-2 . . TRBV30 TGTGCTGACAGAAGACCGTATGGCTACACCTTC CADRRPYGYTF
TRBJ2-7 . . TRBV13 TGTGCCAGCAGCTTACTCCAGGGATTAGCCTCCTACGAGCAGTACTTC CASSLLQGLASYEQYF
TRBJ2-2 . TRBD1 TRBV4-3 TGCGCCAGCAGCTTCTCTAGGACAGGGATCTCCGGGGAGCTGTTTTTT CASSFSRTGISGELFF
TRBJ1-2 . . TRBV4-2 TGTGCCAGCAGCCAAGCAGGCGGGGGAGACTATGGCTACACCTTC CASSQAGGGDYGYTF
TRBJ2-1 . TRBD1 TRBV9 TGTGCCAGCAGCGGGACAGGAAGTAATGAGCAGTTCTTC CASSGTGSNEQFF
TRBJ2-3 few . TRBV9 TGTGCCAGCAGCGTAGAGGGGGAGGATACGCAGTATTTT CASSVEGEDTQYF